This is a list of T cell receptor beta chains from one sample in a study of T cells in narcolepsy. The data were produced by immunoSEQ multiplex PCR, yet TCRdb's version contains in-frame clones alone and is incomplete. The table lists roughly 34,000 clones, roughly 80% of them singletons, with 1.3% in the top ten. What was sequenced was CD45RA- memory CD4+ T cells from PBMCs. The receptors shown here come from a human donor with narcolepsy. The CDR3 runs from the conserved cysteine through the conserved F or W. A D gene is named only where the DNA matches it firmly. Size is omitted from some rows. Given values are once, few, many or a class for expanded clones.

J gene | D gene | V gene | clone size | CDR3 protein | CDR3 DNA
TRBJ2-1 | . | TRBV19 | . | CASSYSYNEQFF | TGTGCCAGTAGTTACTCCTACAATGAGCAGTTCTTC
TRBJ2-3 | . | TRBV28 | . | CASSGDSTDTQYF | TGTGCCAGTAGTGGGGACAGCACAGATACGCAGTATTTT
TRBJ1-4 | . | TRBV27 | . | CASSLFTTTNEKLFF | TGTGCCAGCAGTCTTTTCACGACAACTAATGAAAAACTGTTTTTT
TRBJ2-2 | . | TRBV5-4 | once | CASSFEGRAGELFF | TGTGCCAGCAGCTTCGAAGGGCGCGCCGGGGAGCTGTTTTTT
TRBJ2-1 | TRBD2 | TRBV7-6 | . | CASSLEASGGTNEQFF | TGTGCCAGCAGCTTAGAGGCTAGCGGGGGGACGAATGAGCAGTTCTTC
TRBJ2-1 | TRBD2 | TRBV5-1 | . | CASSTPGGTYNEQFF | TGCGCCAGCAGCACCCCGGGGGGGACCTACAATGAGCAGTTCTTC
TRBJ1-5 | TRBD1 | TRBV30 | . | CAWSQTGDNQPQHF | TGTGCCTGGAGTCAAACAGGGGACAATCAGCCCCAGCATTTT
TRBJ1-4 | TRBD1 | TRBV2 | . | CASRPGTGHEKLFF | TGTGCCAGCAGGCCGGGGACAGGACATGAAAAACTGTTTTTT
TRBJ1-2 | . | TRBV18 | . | CASSDQYGYTF | TGTGCCAGCTCAGACCAATATGGCTACACCTTC
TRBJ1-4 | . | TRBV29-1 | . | CSVDLPGDEKLFF | TGCAGCGTTGACCTCCCGGGGGATGAAAAACTGTTTTTT